A single T cell receptor beta chain is shown here with its context. Between the trimmed V and J ends, which lost 4 bases and 2 bases, there was a span of 14 bases. This CDR3 has 15 residues. Germline values: CDR1 SEHNR, CDR2 FQNEAQ (reference sequence). Profiling relied on immunoSEQ multiplex PCR, and the TCRdb table lists in-frame clones only, not all of them. The repertoire holds around 290,000 clones, 80% to 95% seen once, with 0.95% to 1.3% in the top ten. This specimen belongs to a study of blood T cell repertoires in COVID-19. The sequenced sample was PBMCs or T cells enriched from blood (not recorded which). The chain employs TRBV7-9 and TRBJ1-2, with D maybe TRBD1 (5 bases). The TCR sequence derives from a woman aged 25 to 45 who had recovered from COVID-19. CDR3 sequence: CASSSGQGLNYGYTF. CDR3 coding DNA: TGTGCCAGCAGCTCTGGGCAGGGCCTAAACTATGGCTACACCTTC.